This entry lists 14 T cell receptor beta chains sequenced from one sample in a study of memory CD4+ T cells and cytomegalovirus serostatus. Produced via immunoSEQ multiplex PCR; TCRdb's table is partial and in-frame only. The sample contains some 52,000 clones, approximately 78% of which appear only once. The sort gate was single viable CD3+CD4+CD8-CD45RO+ cells for memory CD4+ T cells. Sequencing input: memory CD4+ T cells from blood. These receptors came from an adult in good health and CMV-seronegative.

This clone has just one count. The chain has TRBV27 and TRBJ1-5; TRBD1 matches at 7 bases. The J segment lost 4 bases and the V segment lost 4 bases, leaving 10 bases of the junction unmatched. Per the germline V gene, CDR1 is MNHEY and CDR2 is SMNVEV (reference sequence). The CDR3 contains 16 residues. The CDR3 nucleotides are TGTGCCAGCAGTTCACAGGGGTCAACCCAAAATCAGCCCCAGCATTTT. Encoded protein: CASSSQGSTQNQPQHF.

Points on this clone: This same CDR3 is encoded by further DNA sequences in the sample. The chain recombines TRBV21-1 with TRBJ1-1; the listed D gene, TRBD1, was not tested against the DNA. TRBV21-1 corresponds to a pseudogene. There are 10 residues in the CDR3. CDR3 sequence (DNA): TGTGCCACCCCAGGGGGTGAAGCTTTCTTT. Protein: CATPGGEAFF.

The rearrangement uses TRBV6-4 and TRBJ2-7, with TRBD1 matching 7 bases. CDR1 and CDR2 (germline): MRHNA, SNTAGT. Trimming removed 9 bases from V and 0 bases from J; junction bases left unmatched: 14. CDR3 length: 16 residues. The CDR3 region is CASLRPTGTVSYEQYF. As DNA, the CDR3 is TGTGCCAGTCTGAGGCCCACCGGGACAGTCTCCTACGAGCAGTACTTC.

The rearrangement links TRBV7-2 to TRBJ2-5; 8 nucleotides align to TRBD2. The CDR3 is made up of 15 amino acids. V shed 4 bases, J shed 3 bases, and the junction held 7 bases outside the gene matches. Looked up from germline, CDR1 is SGHTA and CDR2 is FQGNSA. CDR3 DNA sequence: TGTGCCAGCAGCTCCACGGGACTAGTGAAAGAGACCCAGTACTTC. Translating gives CASSSTGLVKETQYF.

This clone was observed a few times. The rearrangement joins TRBV2 to TRBJ1-1, with TRBD1 as a possible D gene (5 bases). The germline CDR1 and CDR2 sequences are SNHLY and FYNNEI. The CDR3 loop spans 17 amino acids. V dropped 8 bases and J dropped 1 base, with 23 bases sitting between them. The chain's CDR3 is CASDGSYGHLENTEAFF. The CDR3 region has the DNA TGTGCCAGCGACGGGAGTTACGGACACCTTGAGAACACTGAAGCTTTCTTT. Based on the CDR3 plus reference TRBV2 and TRBJ1-1, the full variable domain is EPEVTQTPSHQVTQMGQEVILRCVPISNHLYFYWYRQILGQKVEFLVSFYNNEISEKSEIFDDQFSVERPDGSNFTLKIRSTKLEDSAMYFCASDGSYGHLENTEAFFGQGTRLTVV.

The rearrangement joins TRBV10-3 to TRBJ2-7; D gene unclear. Germline loops: CDR1 ENHRY, CDR2 SYGVKD. The CDR3 sequence is 11 residues long. V shed 7 bases and J shed 5 bases, with 9 bases lying between them. The CDR3 spells CAIKGGDEQYF. DNA of the CDR3: TGTGCCATCAAGGGTGGGGACGAGCAGTACTTC.

V and J are TRBV10-3 and TRBJ1-1, with a possible D match to TRBD1 (5 bases). Germline V lookup: CDR1 ENHRY, CDR2 SYGVKD. There are 15 residues in the CDR3. V was cut by 5 bases and J by 1 base, with 14 bases left in between. The CDR3 spells CAISRADGQNTEAFF. CDR3 bases: TGTGCCATCAGTCGGGCGGACGGACAGAACACTGAAGCTTTCTTT.

The DNA of the CDR3 is TGTGCCAGCAGGAATACGCATGGAAACACCATATATTTT. Translating it yields CASRNTHGNTIYF. The chain combines TRBV27 with TRBJ1-3; D ambiguous. CDR3 length equals 13 residues. Germline lookup yields CDR1 MNHEY and CDR2 SMNVEV (reference sequence). V gave up 6 bases and J gave up 3 bases, with 9 bases separating them.

The chain couples TRBV4-3 to TRBJ2-2, with D hard to call. V lost 6 bases, J lost 8 bases, and 16 bases lay in between. Germline V gene lookup returns CDR1 LGHNA and CDR2 YSLEER. This CDR3 is 14 amino acids long. The CDR3 nucleotides read TGCGCCAGCAGTCTAGGGATGCGCGGAGGGGAGCTGTTTTTT. Translated, it gives CASSLGMRGGELFF.

This chain uses TRBV6-1 with TRBJ2-7; 9 positions agree with TRBD2. V dropped 3 bases and J dropped 3; count of bases not matched to a gene: 3. This CDR3 spans 14 amino acids. Germline lookup yields CDR1 MNHNS and CDR2 SASEGT. Here the CDR3 reads CASSEAGGHYEQYF. CDR3 nucleotide sequence: TGTGCCAGCAGTGAGGCGGGGGGGCACTACGAGCAGTACTTC.

V gene TRBV4-3 combines with J gene TRBJ2-5; 8 bases agree with TRBD2. This CDR3 spans 15 amino acids. J lost 5 bases, V lost 3 bases, and 8 bases had no gene match. Germline V gene data show CDR1 as LGHNA and CDR2 as YSLEER. CDR3 in amino acids: CASSHRWRGDETQYF. Here the CDR3 DNA reads TGCGCCAGCAGCCACAGGTGGCGGGGGGACGAGACCCAGTACTTC.

The V and J genes are TRBV7-2 and TRBJ2-7, with 12 bases that match TRBD1. The CDR3 is 18 amino acids. J lost 5 bases, V lost 1 base, and 12 bases had no gene match. Germline CDR1 is SGHTA and CDR2 is FQGNSA. The CDR3: CASSLGILAGQGANEQYF. The CDR3 nucleotides read TGTGCCAGCAGCTTAGGCATTTTAGCGGGACAGGGGGCGAACGAGCAGTACTTC.

This chain connects TRBV6-1 to TRBJ2-7; D is undetermined. The CDR3 is made up of 14 amino acids. V gave up 6 bases and J gave up 4 bases, with 16 bases separating them. The germline V gene has CDR1 MNHNS and CDR2 SASEGT. For the CDR3, the DNA is TGTGCCAGCAGGAGGACCCTTGGGAAATACGAGCAGTACTTC. Translating it yields CASRRTLGKYEQYF.

In its sample, this clone was seen once. The chain couples TRBV6-1 to TRBJ1-2, with 7 bases matching TRBD1. CDR1 is MNHNS and CDR2 is SASEGT in the germline V gene. The ends lost 2 bases at V and 4 bases at J; junction bases unmatched: 7. CDR3 size: 15 residues. For the CDR3, the DNA is TGTGCCAGCAGTGAAAAATCAACAGGGGCCTATGGCTACACCTTC. This gives the protein CASSEKSTGAYGYTF.